This TCR beta chain was recovered during a study of T cell repertoires in cytomegalovirus infection. TCRdb independently ran MiXCR on the reads; one entry per CDR3 protein. The sample includes approximately 700,000 distinct CDR3 sequences, 35% of them seen just once. The CDR3 sequence is 15 residues long. V shed 7 bases and J shed 13 bases, with 26 bases lying between them. The germline CDR1 and CDR2 sequences are SEHNR and FQNEAQ (reference sequence). The chain is built from TRBV7-9 and TRBJ2-1; the D call may be TRBD1 or TRBD2 (5 bases each). Material for sequencing was PBMCs. The source is a human donor in good health (CMV status not recorded). Some clones in this sample may be carry-over from other donors' samples. The CDR3 sequence is CASTTFIGGADGQFF. Here the CDR3 DNA reads TGTGCCAGCACCACTTTTATTGGGGGAGCGGATGGACAGTTCTTC.